This is a list of T cell receptor beta chains from one sample in a study of T cells in Graves' hyperthyroidism and ophthalmopathy. TCRdb fed the multiplex PCR reads into MiXCR, producing one record per CDR3 protein. The table has about 520,000 distinct CDR3 sequences, under 25% seen once. Material: blood. The receptors were gathered from a man aged 18 to 30 with Graves' hyperthyroidism. CDR3s include the opening cysteine and the closing phenylalanine or tryptophan. The D gene is left open where the match is weak. The listing skips clone size in some rows; elsewhere it reads once, few, many or a size class.

CDR3aa: CASSVQNGQPQHF
CDR3nt: TGTGCCAGCAGTGTGCAAAATGGTCAGCCCCAGCATTTT
j_gene: TRBJ1-5
d_gene: .
abundance: many
v_gene: TRBV27

CDR3aa: CASSLGSDTGELFF
CDR3nt: TGTGCCAGCAGTTTAGGGTCGGACACCGGGGAGCTGTTTTTT
j_gene: TRBJ2-2
d_gene: .
abundance: many
v_gene: TRBV12-3/TRBV12-4

CDR3aa: CASSVGGENSPLHF
CDR3nt: TGTGCCAGCAGCGTAGGGGGGGAGAATTCACCCCTCCACTTT
j_gene: TRBJ1-6
d_gene: .
abundance: .
v_gene: TRBV5-4

CDR3aa: CASSLGRGIYGYTF
CDR3nt: TGTGCCAGCAGTTTAGGCAGGGGGATCTATGGCTACACCTTC
j_gene: TRBJ1-2
d_gene: TRBD1
abundance: many
v_gene: TRBV27

CDR3aa: CASSSRFGVSYEQYF
CDR3nt: TGTGCCAGCAGCTCACGGTTCGGGGTCTCCTACGAGCAGTACTTC
j_gene: TRBJ2-7
d_gene: .
abundance: .
v_gene: TRBV7-8

CDR3aa: CASSFQAGGYGYTF
CDR3nt: TGTGCCAGCAGCTTCCAGGCAGGTGGCTATGGCTACACCTTC
j_gene: TRBJ1-2
d_gene: .
abundance: many
v_gene: TRBV6-1

CDR3aa: CASRALSGELWF
CDR3nt: TGTGCCAGCAGGGCGCTGAGCGGGGAGCTGTGGTTT
j_gene: TRBJ2-2
d_gene: TRBD2
abundance: .
v_gene: TRBV2

CDR3aa: CASSGGTNYGYTF
CDR3nt: TGTGCCAGCAGTGGGGGGACTAACTATGGCTACACCTTC
j_gene: TRBJ1-2
d_gene: .
abundance: many
v_gene: TRBV6-1

CDR3aa: CASSYNPGVYRSLNTEAFF
CDR3nt: TGTGCCAGCAGTTACAATCCCGGGGTTTACAGGTCCCTGAACACTGAAGCTTTCTTT
j_gene: TRBJ1-1
d_gene: .
abundance: many
v_gene: TRBV6-2/TRBV6-3

CDR3aa: CAWSAAQGLMNTEAFF
CDR3nt: TGTGCCTGGAGCGCCGCCCAGGGGCTGATGAACACTGAAGCTTTCTTT
j_gene: TRBJ1-1
d_gene: .
abundance: few
v_gene: TRBV30

CDR3aa: CSARDPTGEAFF
CDR3nt: TGCAGTGCTAGAGATCCCACAGGCGAAGCTTTCTTT
j_gene: TRBJ1-1
d_gene: .
abundance: .
v_gene: TRBV20-1

CDR3aa: CAGGDGRRETQYF
CDR3nt: TGTGCCGGGGGAGATGGGCGACGAGAGACCCAGTACTTC
j_gene: TRBJ2-5
d_gene: .
abundance: many
v_gene: TRBV7-9

CDR3aa: CASSSGTRAYEQYF
CDR3nt: TGTGCCAGCAGCTCCGGGACTAGGGCCTACGAGCAGTACTTC
j_gene: TRBJ2-7
d_gene: TRBD2
abundance: .
v_gene: TRBV28

CDR3aa: CATATSGGLQETQYF
CDR3nt: TGTGCCACCGCTACTAGCGGGGGGCTCCAAGAGACCCAGTACTTC
j_gene: TRBJ2-5
d_gene: TRBD2
abundance: few
v_gene: TRBV2

CDR3aa: CASRSGWRGLNTEAFF
CDR3nt: TGTGCCAGTAGATCCGGTTGGAGGGGCCTCAACACTGAAGCTTTCTTT
j_gene: TRBJ1-1
d_gene: .
abundance: many
v_gene: TRBV19

CDR3aa: CASSPLPVNTEAFF
CDR3nt: TGTGCCAGCAGCCCCCTCCCGGTGAACACTGAAGCTTTCTTT
j_gene: TRBJ1-1
d_gene: .
abundance: .
v_gene: TRBV9